This T cell receptor (beta chain) was documented in a study of persistence of HIV-infected CD4 T cells. Study findings and constraints: Antigen-responding cells were enriched for degenerate expanded CDR3beta sequences.

The libraries were made with immunoSEQ version 4 in survey mode. Produced via immunoSEQ multiplex PCR; TCRdb's table is partial and in-frame only. This sample yields roughly 43,000 clones, of which approximately 88% are seen a single time; about 0.94% belongs to the top ten. CDR1 is MNHEY, CDR2 SMNVEV, per germline (reference sequence). The CDR3 is made up of 15 amino acids. The V end lost 4 bases, the J end lost 3 bases, and 12 bases lay between the germline ends. Nonspecific anti-CD3/anti-CD28 bead stimulation represents the broad CD4+ T cell repertoire. CD4+ T cells upregulating both CD40 ligand and CD69 were sorted as responding cells. Donors had undetectable plasma HIV-1 RNA, under 50 copies/mL, for 4+ years. About this clone itself: Its antigen remains unidentified.

The origin of this receptor is an adult man with HIV who was CMV-seropositive. Here the sequenced sample was CD4+ T cells sorted from PBMCs after approximately 19-hour stimulation, taken from a patient who received antiretroviral therapy. The chain recombines TRBV27 with TRBJ2-2; D unresolved. The CDR3 DNA reads TGTGCCAGCAGTTCCCGAGGCGGCGACACCGGGGAGCTGTTTTTT. It specifies CASSSRGGDTGELFF.